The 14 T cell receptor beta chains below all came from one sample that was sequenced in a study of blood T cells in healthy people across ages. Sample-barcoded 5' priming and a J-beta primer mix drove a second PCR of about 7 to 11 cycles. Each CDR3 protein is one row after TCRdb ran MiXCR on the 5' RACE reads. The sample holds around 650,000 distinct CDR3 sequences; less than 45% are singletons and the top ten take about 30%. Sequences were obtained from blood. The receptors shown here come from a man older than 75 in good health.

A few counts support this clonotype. The CDR3 DNA follows: TGTGCCAGCAGGCCGGATTACTACGAGCAGTACTTC. Translating gives CASRPDYYEQYF. The chain combines TRBV2 with TRBJ2-7; the D is unclear. The CDR3 sequence is 12 residues long. Germline V gene data show CDR1 as SNHLY and CDR2 as FYNNEI. V lost 6 bases to trimming and J lost 3 bases, with 9 bases between them.

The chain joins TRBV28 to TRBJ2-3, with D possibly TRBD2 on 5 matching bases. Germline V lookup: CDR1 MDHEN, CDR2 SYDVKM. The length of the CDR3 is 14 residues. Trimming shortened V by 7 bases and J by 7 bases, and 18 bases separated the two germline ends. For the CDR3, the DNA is TGTGCCAGCACCAGTACTTTCCGGAGGTATACGCAGTATTTT. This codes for CASTSTFRRYTQYF.

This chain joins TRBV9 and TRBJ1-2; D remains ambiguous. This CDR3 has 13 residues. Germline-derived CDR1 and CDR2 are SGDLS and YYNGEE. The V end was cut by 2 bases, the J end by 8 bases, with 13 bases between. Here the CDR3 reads CASSVSGVRGYTF. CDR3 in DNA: TGTGCCAGCAGCGTCTCCGGGGTGAGAGGCTACACCTTC. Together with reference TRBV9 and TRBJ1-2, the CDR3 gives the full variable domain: DSGVTQTPKHLITATGQRVTLRCSPRSGDLSVYWYQQSLDQGLQFLIQYYNGEERAKGNILERFSAQQFPDLHSELNLSSLELGDSALYFCASSVSGVRGYTFGSGTRLTVV.

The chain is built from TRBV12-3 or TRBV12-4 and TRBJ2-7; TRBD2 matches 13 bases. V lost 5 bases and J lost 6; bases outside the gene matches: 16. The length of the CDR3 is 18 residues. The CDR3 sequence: CASSRWAVGGTSGIEQYF. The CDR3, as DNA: TGTGCCAGCAGTCGGTGGGCCGTTGGTGGGACTAGCGGGATCGAGCAGTACTTC.

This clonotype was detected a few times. The CDR3 here is CSARNRGLYEQYF. The CDR3 DNA is TGCAGTGCTAGAAACAGGGGGCTTTACGAGCAGTACTTC. The V call is TRBV20-1, the J call TRBJ2-7; 9 bases agree with TRBD1. Germline V gene data show CDR1 as DFQATT and CDR2 as SNEGSKA (reference sequence). The J segment lost 4 bases and the V segment lost 2 bases, leaving 3 bases of the junction unmatched. There are 13 residues in the CDR3.

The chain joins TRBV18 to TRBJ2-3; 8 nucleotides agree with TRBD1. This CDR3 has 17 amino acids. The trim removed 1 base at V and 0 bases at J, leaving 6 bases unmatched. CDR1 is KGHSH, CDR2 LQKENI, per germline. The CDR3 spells CASSPQTGGKSTDTQYF. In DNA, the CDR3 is TGTGCCAGCTCACCACAAACAGGGGGTAAGAGCACAGATACGCAGTATTTT.

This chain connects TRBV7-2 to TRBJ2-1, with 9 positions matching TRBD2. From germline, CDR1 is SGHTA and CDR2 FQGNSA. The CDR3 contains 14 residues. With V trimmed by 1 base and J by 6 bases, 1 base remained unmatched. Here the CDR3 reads CASSLGGGANEQFF. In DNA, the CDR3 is TGTGCCAGCAGCTTAGGCGGGGGGGCCAATGAGCAGTTCTTC.

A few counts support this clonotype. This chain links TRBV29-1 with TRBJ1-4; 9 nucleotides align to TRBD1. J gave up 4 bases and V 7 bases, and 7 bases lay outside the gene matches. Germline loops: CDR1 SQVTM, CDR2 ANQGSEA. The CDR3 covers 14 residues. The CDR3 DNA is TGCAGCGCTCAACAGGGGGCAAATAATGAAAAACTGTTTTTT. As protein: CSAQQGANNEKLFF. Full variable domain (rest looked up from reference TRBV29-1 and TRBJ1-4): SAVISQKPSRDICQRGTSLTIQCQVDSQVTMMFWYRQQPGQSLTLIATANQGSEATYESGFVIDKFPISRPNLTFSTLTVSNMSPEDSSIYLCSAQQGANNEKLFFGSGTQLSVL.

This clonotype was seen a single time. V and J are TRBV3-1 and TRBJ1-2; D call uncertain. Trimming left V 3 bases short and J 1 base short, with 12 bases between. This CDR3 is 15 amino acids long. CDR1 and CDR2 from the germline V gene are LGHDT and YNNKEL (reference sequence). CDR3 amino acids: CASSQTQFFNYGYTF. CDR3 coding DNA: TGTGCCAGCAGCCAGACCCAGTTCTTTAACTATGGCTACACCTTC.

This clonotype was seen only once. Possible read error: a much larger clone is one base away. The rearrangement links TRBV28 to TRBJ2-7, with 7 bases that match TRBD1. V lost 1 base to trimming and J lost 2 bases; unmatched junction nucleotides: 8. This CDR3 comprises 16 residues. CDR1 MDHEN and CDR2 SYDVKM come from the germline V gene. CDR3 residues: CASSLYTGTEAYEQYF. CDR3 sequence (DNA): TGTGCCAGCAGTTTATATACCGGGACAGAGGCCTACGAGCAGTACTTC.

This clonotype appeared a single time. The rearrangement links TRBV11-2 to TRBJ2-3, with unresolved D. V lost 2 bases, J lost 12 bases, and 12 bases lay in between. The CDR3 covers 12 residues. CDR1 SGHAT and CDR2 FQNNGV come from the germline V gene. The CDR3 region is CASSLKSLDQYF. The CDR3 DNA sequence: TGTGCCAGCAGCTTAAAATCCCTCGACCAGTATTTT. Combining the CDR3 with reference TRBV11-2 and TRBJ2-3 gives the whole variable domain EAGVAQSPRYKIIEKRQSVAFWCNPISGHATLYWYQQILGQGPKLLIQFQNNGVVDDSQLPKDRFSAERLKGVDSTLKIQPAKLEDSAVYLCASSLKSLDQYFGPGTRLTVL.

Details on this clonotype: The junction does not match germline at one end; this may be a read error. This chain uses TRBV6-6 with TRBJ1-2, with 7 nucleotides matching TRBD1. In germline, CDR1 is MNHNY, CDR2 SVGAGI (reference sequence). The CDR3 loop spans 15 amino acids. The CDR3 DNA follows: TGTGCCGGCAGTTACGGGACAGAAACTAACTATGGCTACACCTTC. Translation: CAGSYGTETNYGYTF.

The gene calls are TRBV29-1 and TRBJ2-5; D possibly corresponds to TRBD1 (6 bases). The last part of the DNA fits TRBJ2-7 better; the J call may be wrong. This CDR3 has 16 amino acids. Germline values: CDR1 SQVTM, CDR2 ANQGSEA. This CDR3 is CSVEVKYGEQGNEQYF. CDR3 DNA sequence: TGCAGCGTTGAAGTTAAATATGGTGAACAGGGTAACGAGCAGTACTTC.

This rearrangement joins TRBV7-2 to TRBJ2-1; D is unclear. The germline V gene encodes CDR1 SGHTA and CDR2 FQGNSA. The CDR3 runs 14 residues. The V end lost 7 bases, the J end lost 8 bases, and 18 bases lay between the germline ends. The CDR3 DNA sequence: TGTGCCAGCATCCCCGCCCGCAGCTCGGATGAGCAGTTCTTC. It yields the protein CASIPARSSDEQFF.